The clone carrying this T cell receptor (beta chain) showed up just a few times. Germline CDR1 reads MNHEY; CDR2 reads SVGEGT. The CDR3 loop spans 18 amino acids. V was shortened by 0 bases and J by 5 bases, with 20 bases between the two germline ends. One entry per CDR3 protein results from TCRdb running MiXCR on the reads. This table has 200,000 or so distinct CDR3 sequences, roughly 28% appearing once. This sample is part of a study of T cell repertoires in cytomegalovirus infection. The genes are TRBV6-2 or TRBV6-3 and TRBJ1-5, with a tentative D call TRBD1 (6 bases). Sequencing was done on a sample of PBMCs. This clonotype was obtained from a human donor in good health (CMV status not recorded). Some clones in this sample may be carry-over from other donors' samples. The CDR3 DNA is TGTGCCAGCAGTTACTCTTCGGCAGGGGAGATATCTTATCAGCCCCAGCATTTT. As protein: CASSYSSAGEISYQPQHF.